This is a list of T cell receptor beta chains from one sample in a study of cytomegalovirus exposure and HLA in healthy donors. Data came from immunoSEQ multiplex PCR; TCRdb stores just in-frame clones and leaves some out. The sample consists of about 180,000 clones, about 80% of them appearing once. The specimen was PBMCs. These receptors all stem from a middle-aged man in good health and CMV-seropositive. Each CDR3 is given with its conserved first and last residue. D genes are given only for firm matches. Clone size appears in some rows only: once, few, many, or a class for an expanded clone.

j_call d_call clone_size v_call cdr3_aa cdr3_nt
TRBJ2-1 TRBD2 . TRBV4-2 CASSQIWTSGRAYEQFF TGTGCCAGCAGCCAAATCTGGACTAGCGGGAGGGCCTATGAGCAGTTCTTC
TRBJ1-1 . once TRBV29-1 CSVEERPDRYRDMNTEAFF TGCAGCGTTGAAGAACGTCCGGACAGATATCGTGACATGAACACTGAAGCTTTCTTT
TRBJ2-3 . . TRBV15 CATSRSGTGTDTQYF TGTGCCACCAGCAGATCGGGAACAGGCACAGATACGCAGTATTTT
TRBJ2-3 TRBD1 . TRBV15 CASRTGATTDTQYF TGTGCCTCCAGGACAGGGGCGACCACAGATACGCAGTATTTT
TRBJ2-7 . . TRBV7-2 CTSSLISGLTYEQYF TGTACCAGCAGCTTAATCAGCGGCCTTACCTACGAGCAGTACTTC
TRBJ2-7 TRBD1 . TRBV10-3 CAISDSTGVPYEQYF TGTGCCATCAGTGATTCGACAGGGGTCCCCTACGAGCAGTACTTC
TRBJ2-7 TRBD1 . TRBV18 CASSPGTADYEQYF TGTGCCAGCTCACCTGGGACAGCCGACTACGAGCAGTACTTC
TRBJ2-2 . . TRBV4-1 CASSHPRGIDTGELFF TGCGCCAGCAGCCACCCTAGGGGAATCGACACCGGGGAGCTGTTTTTT
TRBJ1-2 . . TRBV19 CASSIDWTPGYGYTF TGTGCCAGTAGTATAGATTGGACTCCTGGCTATGGCTACACCTTC
TRBJ1-4 TRBD1 . TRBV5-1 CASSSPGQGNEKLFF TGCGCCAGCAGCTCACCGGGACAGGGTAATGAAAAACTGTTTTTT
TRBJ2-2 TRBD2 . TRBV10-2 CASMESGRRVGELFF TGCGCCAGCATGGAAAGCGGGAGAAGGGTCGGGGAGCTGTTTTTT
TRBJ2-3 . . TRBV7-2 CASTPLPSIPDTQYF TGTGCCAGCACCCCACTCCCTTCTATCCCAGATACGCAGTATTTT
TRBJ2-6 TRBD1 once TRBV7-9 CASSLGDRATFSGANGLTF TGTGCCAGCAGCCTTGGGGACAGGGCAACTTTCTCTGGGGCCAACGGCCTGACTTTC
TRBJ1-2 TRBD1 once TRBV6-5 CASSSQGADGYTF TGTGCCAGCAGTTCCCAGGGGGCCGATGGCTACACCTTC
TRBJ2-1 TRBD2 . TRBV18 CASSPIRTSTDEQFF TGTGCCAGCTCACCAATTAGGACTAGTACCGATGAGCAGTTCTTC
TRBJ1-5 . few TRBV7-2 CASAPGSNQPQHF TGTGCCAGCGCTCCAGGGAGCAATCAGCCCCAGCATTTT
TRBJ1-1 TRBD1 few TRBV28 CASSLGGQGVLLLTEAFF TGTGCCAGCAGTTTAGGGGGACAGGGGGTCCTACTCCTCACTGAAGCTTTCTTT
TRBJ2-5 TRBD2 . TRBV11-2 CASSSGLVLEQYF TGTGCCAGCAGCTCGGGACTAGTATTGGAGCAGTACTTC
TRBJ1-4 . . TRBV5-1 CASSLAGTTNEKLFF TGCGCCAGCAGCTTGGCGGGGACAACTAATGAAAAACTGTTTTTT
TRBJ1-5 TRBD1 few TRBV5-8 CASSFQGAADQPQHF TGTGCCAGCAGCTTTCAGGGGGCGGCTGATCAGCCCCAGCATTTT
TRBJ2-7 . . TRBV6-1 CASSEVVYEQYF TGTGCCAGCAGTGAAGTAGTCTACGAGCAGTACTTC
TRBJ2-2 . . TRBV5-1 CASSQGGTGELFF TGCGCCAGCAGCCAGGGGGGCACCGGGGAGCTGTTTTTT
TRBJ2-1 . . TRBV5-1 CASSAEGLSWNEQFF TGCGCCAGCAGTGCGGAGGGCCTTTCGTGGAATGAGCAGTTCTTC
TRBJ2-7 TRBD1 . TRBV9 CASSAGTARFYEQYF TGTGCCAGCAGCGCCGGGACAGCGAGATTCTACGAGCAGTACTTC
TRBJ2-2 . . TRBV5-5 CASSLRRTNTGELFF TGTGCCAGCAGCTTGCGCCGGACTAACACCGGGGAGCTGTTTTTT
TRBJ1-5 TRBD1 . TRBV2 CASGQGEDQPQHF TGTGCCAGCGGGCAGGGGGAGGATCAGCCCCAGCATTTT
TRBJ1-5 TRBD1 . TRBV27 CASSRDRGLVQPQHF TGTGCCAGCAGTCGGGACAGGGGGCTTGTTCAGCCCCAGCATTTT
TRBJ2-3 . . TRBV6-1 CASSPGTSDTQYF TGTGCCAGCAGCCCAGGGACATCAGATACGCAGTATTTT
TRBJ2-6 TRBD1 few TRBV5-1 CASSTEQGTSGANGLTF TGCGCCAGCAGCACAGAACAGGGGACCTCTGGGGCCAACGGCCTGACTTTC
TRBJ2-3 TRBD2 . TRBV11-2 CASSSRLAGDTDTQYF TGTGCCAGCAGCTCCAGACTAGCGGGAGACACAGATACGCAGTATTTT
TRBJ2-2 TRBD2 once TRBV2 CASRSLSTSGRPANTGELFF TGTGCCAGCAGGTCCCTTTCGACTAGCGGGAGGCCGGCGAACACCGGGGAGCTGTTTTTT
TRBJ1-3 . many TRBV11-2 CASSPVGGTGNTIYF TGTGCCAGCAGCCCGGTGGGGGGAACTGGAAACACCATATATTTT
TRBJ2-1 TRBD1 . TRBV7-9 CASSPGQGPYNEQFF TGTGCCAGCAGCCCTGGACAGGGCCCCTACAATGAGCAGTTCTTC
TRBJ2-3 TRBD1 . TRBV11-3 CASSSGQAYTDTQYF TGTGCCAGCAGCTCCGGACAGGCCTACACAGATACGCAGTATTTT
TRBJ2-7 TRBD2 . TRBV5-1 CASSLREREEQYF TGCGCCAGCAGCTTGCGGGAGCGGGAAGAGCAGTACTTC
TRBJ2-1 . . TRBV4-1 CASSYGSGDFYNEQFF TGCGCCAGCAGCTATGGGTCCGGGGACTTTTACAATGAGCAGTTCTTC
TRBJ1-4 . . TRBV6-5 CASSLAGNTNEKLFF TGTGCCAGCAGTCTGGCGGGGAACACTAATGAAAAACTGTTTTTT